This T cell receptor (beta chain) was identified during a study of identical twins. Study-level results: The study found excess low generation probability among twin-shared out-of-frame alpha sequences.

Healthy Caucasians alone served as donors. The CDR3 is 17 residues long. Per germline, CDR1 SGHRS and CDR2 YFSETQ. V trimming: 1 base; J trimming: 3 bases; junction bases outside the gene matches: 8. Concerning this clonotype: No antigen is known for it.

Unique molecular identifiers were present on the cDNA, which also gained a universal primer site by template switching. TCRdb reprocessed the 5' RACE reads via MiXCR and lists one record per CDR3 protein. The sample holds under 450,000 distinct CDR3 sequences, less than 20% seen once. The chain couples TRBV5-1 to TRBJ1-4, with 8 bases lining up with TRBD1. The sequenced sample consisted of naive T cells sorted from blood. The clonotype was recovered from a man aged 50 to 59 in good health. The CDR3 reads CASSLSRDRSSNEKLFF. The CDR3 nucleotides read TGCGCCAGCAGCTTGTCCCGGGACAGGAGTTCTAATGAAAAACTGTTTTTT.